This entry is about one T cell receptor (beta chain). This sample stems from a study of blood T cell repertoires in COVID-19. At the level of the study: Samples taken during acute and convalescent COVID-19 were collected in the United States, Italy and Spain. The cDNA or gDNA used as material had been derived from T cells, B-cell-depleted T cells, or PBMCs.

The CDR3 consists of 15 residues. Germline assignment: CDR1 SEHNR and CDR2 FQNEAQ (reference sequence). Germline trimming cut 5 bases from V and 0 bases from J; bases unmatched to any gene: 2. Seattle enrolled patients during active infection and tracked them longitudinally. Using immunoSEQ multiplex PCR, the repertoire was profiled, and TCRdb retains in-frame clones only, with some absent. The sample carries around 260,000 clones, approximately 88% recorded once. This chain links TRBV7-9 with TRBJ2-3; TRBD1 matches 10 bases. The TCR was taken from a woman in her sixties or seventies with COVID-19, enrolled during active disease. The sequencing sample was made of peripheral blood. For the CDR3, the DNA is TGTGCCAGCAGCGACAGGGGGCCTAGCACAGATACGCAGTATTTT. Encoded protein: CASSDRGPSTDTQYF.